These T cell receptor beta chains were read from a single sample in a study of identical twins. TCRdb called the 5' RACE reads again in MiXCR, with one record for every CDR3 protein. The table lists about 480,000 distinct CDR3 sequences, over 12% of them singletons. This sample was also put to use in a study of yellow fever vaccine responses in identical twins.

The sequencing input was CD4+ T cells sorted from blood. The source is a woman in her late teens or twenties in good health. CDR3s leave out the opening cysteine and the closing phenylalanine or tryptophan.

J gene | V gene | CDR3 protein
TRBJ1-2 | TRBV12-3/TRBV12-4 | ASTAEENVYGYT
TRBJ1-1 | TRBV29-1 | SGSTGAGTEAF
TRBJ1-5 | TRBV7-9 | ASSGDSLNQPQH
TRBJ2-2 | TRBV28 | ASSLFGRQNTGELF
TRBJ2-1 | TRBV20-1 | SALSQRDSYNEQF
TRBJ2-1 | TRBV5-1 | ASSLDEPNEQF
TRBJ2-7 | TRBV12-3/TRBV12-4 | ASSLRIGSSEQY
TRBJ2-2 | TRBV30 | ACKRYAGSNTGELF
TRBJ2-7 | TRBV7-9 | ASSSQDYYEQY
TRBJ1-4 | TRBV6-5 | ASSYGRGIGEKLF
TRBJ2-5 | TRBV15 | ATRKRTSGGQETQY
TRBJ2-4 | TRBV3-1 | ASSNLAGAKNIQY
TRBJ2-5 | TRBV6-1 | ASSDGTSGGGETQY
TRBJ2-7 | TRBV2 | ASSDYEQY
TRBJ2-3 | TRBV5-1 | ASSLAVGVSTDTQY
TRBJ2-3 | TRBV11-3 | ASSSRVGTQY
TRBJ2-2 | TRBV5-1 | ASSLVRGFTGELF
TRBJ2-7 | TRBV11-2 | ASSPRRPEYEQY
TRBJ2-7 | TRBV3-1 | ASSPGDNSRPPPEQY
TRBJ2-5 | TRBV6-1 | ASRVGTAQETQY
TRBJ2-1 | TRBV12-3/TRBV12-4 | ASSLGRGRAEDEQF
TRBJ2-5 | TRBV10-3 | ASDPGGQETQY
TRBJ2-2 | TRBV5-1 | ASSFSQGQTGELF
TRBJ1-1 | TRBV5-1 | ASSPGLTGGTEAF
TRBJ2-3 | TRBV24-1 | ATSDGPQLGGTDTQY
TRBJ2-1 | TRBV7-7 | ASSRSDNYNEQF
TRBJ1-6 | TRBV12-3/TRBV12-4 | ASTYNDSPLH
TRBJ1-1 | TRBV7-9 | ASSSYRTSPGVF
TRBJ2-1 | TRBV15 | ATSSRLAGVYNEQF
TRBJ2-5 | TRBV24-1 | ATSDVMGGTQY
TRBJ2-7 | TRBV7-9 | ASSPRTPNSYEQY
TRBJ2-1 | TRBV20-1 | SASPGNYNEQF